The rows below give T cell receptor beta chains drawn from one sample of a study of T cell responses to AZD1222 COVID-19 vaccine. Sequenced by immunoSEQ multiplex PCR; TCRdb stores in-frame clones only, minus some. The table records roughly 130,000 clones, around 85% of them present only once. The specimen was peripheral blood, collected on day 0 of AZD1222 vaccination. The origin of the receptors is an adult in good health. Each CDR3 is given with its conserved first and last residue. The D gene is left open where the match is weak. Only some rows state a clone size, as once, few, many or a class for expanded clones.

clone size	J gene	D gene	V gene	CDR3 protein	CDR3 DNA
NA	TRBJ1-2	NA	TRBV5-6	CASSLGGGYGYTF	TGTGCCAGCAGCTTGGGAGGGGGATATGGCTACACCTTC
few	TRBJ2-1	TRBD2	TRBV7-9	CASSPHERESYNEQFF	TGTGCCAGCAGCCCCCATGAGCGGGAGTCCTACAATGAGCAGTTCTTC
once	TRBJ2-1	NA	TRBV10-2	CASSDVSSYNEQFF	TGCGCCAGCAGTGACGTGAGCTCCTACAATGAGCAGTTCTTC
NA	TRBJ2-1	TRBD1	TRBV19	CASSTDRGPGEQFF	TGTGCCAGTAGTACAGACAGGGGGCCAGGTGAGCAGTTCTTC
NA	TRBJ2-5	NA	TRBV21-1	CASSKFASGGADGETQYF	TGTGCCAGCAGCAAATTTGCTAGCGGGGGGGCGGATGGGGAGACCCAGTACTTC
NA	TRBJ1-1	NA	TRBV5-4	CASSDWGRGFGEAFF	TGTGCCAGCAGCGACTGGGGGCGGGGGTTCGGTGAAGCTTTCTTT
NA	TRBJ1-5	NA	TRBV5-4	CASSRRQPQHF	TGTGCCAGCAGCCGTCGTCAGCCCCAGCATTTT
NA	TRBJ1-1	NA	TRBV6-5	CASSYSGGRTEAFF	TGTGCCAGCAGTTACTCGGGGGGACGGACTGAAGCTTTCTTT
NA	TRBJ2-2	TRBD2	TRBV2	CASTGLADTGELFF	TGTGCCAGCACGGGACTAGCGGACACCGGGGAGCTGTTTTTT
NA	TRBJ1-2	TRBD1	TRBV5-6	CASGETGKVKYGYTF	TGTGCCAGCGGCGAGACAGGGAAGGTCAAGTATGGCTACACCTTC
once	TRBJ2-3	NA	TRBV13	CASSLARERATDTQYF	TGTGCCAGCAGCTTAGCCCGGGAGCGCGCCACAGATACGCAGTATTTT
NA	TRBJ1-1	NA	TRBV6-6	CASSYRAGARNTEAFF	TGTGCCAGCAGTTATAGGGCAGGTGCAAGGAACACTGAAGCTTTCTTT
NA	TRBJ2-4	NA	TRBV5-4	CASSTRDMKGNIQYF	TGTGCCAGCAGCACCCGGGACATGAAAGGAAACATTCAGTACTTC
NA	TRBJ2-4	NA	TRBV27	CASRVKGGKDKNIQYF	TGTGCCAGCAGGGTAAAAGGGGGAAAGGACAAAAACATTCAGTACTTC
NA	TRBJ2-2	NA	TRBV5-1	CASSLAEGTTNTGELFF	TGCGCCAGCAGCTTGGCGGAAGGGACAACGAACACCGGGGAGCTGTTTTTT
NA	TRBJ2-7	TRBD2	TRBV4-3	CASSQVVSGRGGSYEQYF	TGCGCCAGCAGCCAAGTGGTTAGCGGGAGAGGGGGCTCCTACGAGCAGTACTTC
NA	TRBJ1-4	NA	TRBV7-8	CASSLAEGPGGEKLFF	TGTGCCAGCAGCTTAGCGGAGGGGCCTGGTGGTGAAAAACTGTTTTTT
NA	TRBJ1-2	NA	TRBV11-3	CASSLIFPGNYGYTF	TGTGCCAGCAGCTTAATTTTTCCGGGGAACTATGGCTACACCTTC
NA	TRBJ1-3	NA	TRBV7-2	CASSFGAGQGNTIYF	TGTGCCAGCAGCTTCGGGGCAGGCCAAGGAAACACCATATATTTT
NA	TRBJ2-3	NA	TRBV10-1	CASSDLNTQYF	TGCGCCAGCAGTGATCTGAATACGCAGTATTTT
NA	TRBJ1-1	NA	TRBV2	CASTPTTMNTEAFF	TGTGCCAGCACCCCGACAACAATGAACACTGAAGCTTTCTTT
NA	TRBJ2-7	NA	TRBV7-8	CASSWLNRGNEQYF	TGTGCCAGCAGCTGGTTGAACCGGGGGAACGAGCAGTACTTC
NA	TRBJ2-5	TRBD1	TRBV5-1	CASSLAARTGGLETQYF	TGCGCCAGCAGCTTGGCGGCTCGGACAGGGGGATTGGAGACCCAGTACTTC
NA	TRBJ1-5	NA	TRBV19	CASSRRDFNQPQHF	TGTGCCAGTAGTCGAAGGGATTTTAATCAGCCCCAGCATTTT
once	TRBJ2-1	TRBD2	TRBV9	CASSPLAGGDNEQFF	TGTGCCAGCAGCCCTCTAGCGGGGGGGGACAATGAGCAGTTCTTC
NA	TRBJ2-1	NA	TRBV14	CASSQVLVGSNEQFF	TGTGCCAGCAGCCAAGTCTTGGTGGGGTCCAATGAGCAGTTCTTC
NA	TRBJ1-2	NA	TRBV5-1	CASSLDTGSGGYTF	TGCGCCAGCAGCTTGGACACGGGGTCAGGGGGCTACACCTTC
NA	TRBJ2-1	NA	TRBV9	CASSGGGAGVNEQFF	TGTGCCAGCAGCGGGGGCGGGGCTGGAGTGAATGAGCAGTTCTTC
NA	TRBJ1-1	NA	TRBV29-1	CSVEAWPEAGTEAFF	TGCAGCGTTGAAGCTTGGCCAGAGGCAGGGACTGAAGCTTTCTTT
NA	TRBJ1-1	NA	TRBV6-5	CASSTEMNTEAFF	TGTGCCAGCAGCACAGAGATGAACACTGAAGCTTTCTTT
NA	TRBJ1-1	NA	TRBV14	CASSQDRGLNTEAFF	TGTGCCAGCAGCCAAGACAGGGGCCTGAACACTGAAGCTTTCTTT
NA	TRBJ1-5	TRBD1	TRBV6-2/TRBV6-3	CASSPLGQGAPLQPQHF	TGTGCCAGCAGTCCCCTCGGACAGGGGGCGCCGTTACAGCCCCAGCATTTT
NA	TRBJ1-4	TRBD1	TRBV4-1	CASSQVLGAGQGGEKLFF	TGCGCCAGCAGCCAAGTACTCGGGGCGGGACAGGGGGGTGAAAAACTGTTTTTT
NA	TRBJ1-5	NA	TRBV2	CASSDWGRGGQPQHF	TGTGCCAGCAGTGATTGGGGGAGGGGAGGTCAGCCCCAGCATTTT
NA	TRBJ1-5	NA	TRBV28	CASETASNQPQHF	TGTGCCAGCGAGACAGCTAGCAATCAGCCCCAGCATTTT
NA	TRBJ1-5	NA	TRBV4-1	CASSPLRAGDIGNQPQHF	TGCGCCAGCAGCCCCCTCAGGGCAGGGGATATTGGCAATCAGCCCCAGCATTTT
few	TRBJ1-1	NA	TRBV6-1	CASSDGASTEAFF	TGTGCCAGCAGTGACGGCGCAAGCACTGAAGCTTTCTTT
NA	TRBJ2-2	NA	TRBV2	CASSEARLNTGELFF	TGTGCCAGCAGTGAAGCACGGCTTAACACCGGGGAGCTGTTTTTT
NA	TRBJ1-3	TRBD1	TRBV3-1/TRBV3-2	CASSQTSGTGPGNTIYF	TGTGCCAGCAGCCAGACCTCCGGGACAGGGCCTGGAAACACCATATATTTT
NA	TRBJ1-3	NA	TRBV6-5	CASSASWSSGNTIYF	TGTGCCAGCAGCGCAAGTTGGAGCTCTGGAAACACCATATATTTT
medium-sized	TRBJ2-7	TRBD1	TRBV11-3	CASSPQGVSYEQYF	TGTGCCAGCAGCCCTCAGGGGGTATCCTACGAGCAGTACTTC
NA	TRBJ2-1	NA	TRBV11-3	CASSLSRGHYNEQFF	TGTGCCAGCAGCTTATCCAGGGGCCATTACAATGAGCAGTTCTTC
NA	TRBJ1-3	NA	TRBV7-8	CASSSYRSSGNTIYF	TGTGCCAGCAGCTCATACAGGAGCTCTGGAAACACCATATATTTT
NA	TRBJ2-2	TRBD2	TRBV10-2	CASATGTTSGELFF	TGCGCCAGCGCGACCGGGACTACCTCCGGGGAGCTGTTTTTT
once	TRBJ1-3	NA	TRBV6-2/TRBV6-3	CASSYSGQGNTIYF	TGTGCCAGCAGTTACTCGGGCCAGGGAAACACCATATATTTT
NA	TRBJ1-1	NA	TRBV18	CASESGQNTEAFF	TGTGCCAGCGAATCGGGACAGAACACTGAAGCTTTCTTT